This T cell receptor (beta chain) was documented in a study of cytomegalovirus exposure and HLA in healthy donors (dated by TCRdb to the late 2010s). Background for the entire study: According to a later analysis, one platform produced both the roughly 120 validation repertoires and the approximately 660 repertoires of the first cohort. The study was designed to test whether signatures of past pathogen exposure could be identified by cataloging public T cell receptors. In addition to the first cohort of 666 subjects, a separate validation cohort of 120 different subjects was used. To predict cytomegalovirus infection status, the study brought together high-throughput TCR immunosequencing, statistical association of individual TCRs with disease status, and machine learning.

Libraries were built with the immunoSEQ multiplex PCR assay. On the authors' methods: A statistical classification framework was developed to diagnose cytomegalovirus status using the catalog of TCR beta chain sequences. Held by TCRdb, this immuneACCESS table contains in-frame sequences only and omits some clones. Under half of the omission traces to an unresolved V gene where checked; the cause of the rest is unknown. V, J and clone size derive from that table, while D and trimming were established from the DNA sequence. This sample comprises roughly 60,000 clones, around 96% of them detected only once. The top ten clones comprise about 0.96% of the sample. General study outcomes and caveats: The classifier was reported to diagnose cytomegalovirus status with high specificity and sensitivity in both the original and validation cohorts. Of the cluster scores, around 95% were above 0 in a later analysis, which found that TCRs clustered in the first cohort also tended to co-occur in the approximately 110 validation repertoires. The study listed 164 TCR beta chains as associated with cytomegalovirus. A few of the identified cytomegalovirus-associated TCR beta chains were confirmed in vitro to be specific for cytomegalovirus antigens. The authors suggested that the approach could potentially be generalized to other disease states and immunological phenotypes. Across donors, most TCR sequences were observed very rarely, whereas some public TCRs were present in many individuals. All 130 or so repertoires were used to score co-occurrence in the validation cohort in a later analysis, because that analysis had no HLA typing for the cohort.

V is clipped by 0 bases and J by 4 bases, and the sequence between their germline boundaries is 16 bases long. From the cysteine up to the phenylalanine, the CDR3 has a length of 17 residues. The only DNA kept is the CDR3, 51 bases in frame from the first base. Via the germline V gene (reference sequence), CDR1 is LNHNV and CDR2 YYDKDF. As for this clone: Its antigen target is currently unknown. Qualities for individual bases were not recorded, and no much larger clone is one base off.

Donors formed part of the validation cohort, which comprised over a hundred subjects and was distinct from the first cohort of several hundred subjects. The sequence joins TRBV15 to TRBJ1-3; the best D guess is TRBD1, with 6 bases matching. The sequenced sample consisted of PBMCs. The sequence came from a man aged 18 to 30 in good health and CMV-seronegative. The CDR3 protein sequence reads: CATSRDQQGLAGNTIYF. The DNA sequence is given as TGTGCCACCAGCAGAGACCAACAGGGCTTGGCGGGAAACACCATATATTTT.